The 17 T cell receptor beta chains below were found in one sample sequenced in a study of blood T cell repertoires in COVID-19. The protocol was immunoSEQ multiplex PCR, while the TCRdb copy is restricted to in-frame clones and leaves out a portion. The data show some 180,000 clones, with roughly 90% seen just once and 0.5% to 0.55% held by the top ten. Sequenced input: peripheral blood. These receptors were taken from a man aged 45 to 65 with acute or convalescent COVID-19.

The gene calls are TRBV7-9 and TRBJ1-1; D is unclear. Per germline, CDR1 SEHNR and CDR2 FQNEAQ (reference sequence). V was clipped by 4 bases and J by 0 bases, with 12 bases between them. The CDR3 runs to 15 residues. CDR3 nucleotides: TGTGCCAGCAGCTCCCTAGGAGGTATGAACACTGAAGCTTTCTTT. Translated: CASSSLGGMNTEAFF.

The chain is built from TRBV18 and TRBJ2-7, with TRBD2 matching over 10 bases. With 3 bases clipped from V and 7 bases from J, the junction kept 9 bases outside the gene matches. Germline V lookup: CDR1 KGHSH, CDR2 LQKENI. The CDR3 loop spans 15 amino acids. As DNA, the CDR3 is TGTGCCAGCTCACCCTCTAGCGGGAGTGGTCAGGAGCAGTACTTC. This gives the protein CASSPSSGSGQEQYF.

V and J are TRBV6-5 and TRBJ1-1; 7 positions agree with TRBD1. This CDR3 region has 15 residues. Per germline, CDR1 MNHEY and CDR2 SVGAGI. The trim removed 4 bases at V and 0 bases at J, leaving 5 bases unmatched. The CDR3 protein is CASSSRTGVNTEAFF. CDR3 nucleotides: TGTGCCAGCAGTTCTCGGACAGGAGTGAACACTGAAGCTTTCTTT.

The gene calls are TRBV28 and TRBJ1-2; 9 bases are a match to TRBD1. The CDR3 consists of 13 residues. Germline V CDR1 and CDR2: MDHEN, SYDVKM. After removal of 5 bases from V and 6 bases from J, the junction contained 4 bases not matched to a gene. This chain's CDR3 is CASSRGQGNGYTF. As DNA, the CDR3 is TGTGCCAGCAGTCGCGGACAGGGGAATGGCTACACCTTC.

The J gene is TRBJ2-1, the V gene TRBV2; 11 nucleotides agree with TRBD2. This CDR3 comprises 14 residues. Looked up from germline, CDR1 is SNHLY and CDR2 is FYNNEI. Trimming cost V 4 bases and J 7 bases; bases outside gene matches: 3. This CDR3 is CASSGASGRNEQFF. CDR3 sequence (DNA): TGTGCCAGCAGTGGTGCTAGCGGGAGGAATGAGCAGTTCTTC.

There are a few counts of this clone. The chain combines TRBV7-2 with TRBJ1-3; D is perhaps TRBD1 (5 bases). Germline V gives CDR1 SGHTA, CDR2 FQGNSA. Trimming removed 5 bases at V and 2 bases at J, with 10 bases between. CDR3 size: 14 residues. CDR3 residues: CASSAGPTGNTIYF. The CDR3 coding sequence is TGTGCCAGCAGCGCGGGGCCCACTGGAAACACCATATATTTT.

The V gene is TRBV27, the J gene TRBJ2-5, with 7 bases aligning to TRBD2. The CDR3 length is 17 residues. The germline gives CDR1 MNHEY, CDR2 SMNVEV (reference sequence). V was clipped by 2 bases and J by 1 base; unmatched bases: 10. The chain's CDR3 is CASSLNGGSDLQETQYF. The CDR3 DNA reads TGTGCCAGCAGTTTAAACGGGGGGTCGGACCTCCAAGAGACCCAGTACTTC.

The rearrangement joins TRBV5-1 to TRBJ2-2; the D gene is possibly TRBD2 (6 bases). Germline lookup yields CDR1 SGHRS and CDR2 YFSETQ. CDR3 length: 19 amino acids. Trimming removed 0 bases at V and 0 bases at J, with 18 bases between. The CDR3 bases are TGCGCCAGCAGCTTGGTAGGAGGGAACCCCCCACCGAACACCGGGGAGCTGTTTTTT. This encodes CASSLVGGNPPPNTGELFF.

In this sample, this clone turned up once. The CDR3 region is CASSQTGTSANTGELFF. The CDR3, as DNA: TGCGCCAGCAGCCAGACGGGTACTAGCGCGAACACCGGGGAGCTGTTTTTT. J is TRBJ2-2 and V is TRBV4-1; 7 bases map to TRBD2. Germline CDR1 and CDR2: MGHRA and YSYEKL. The trim removed 3 bases at V and 0 bases at J, leaving 7 bases unmatched. The CDR3 is made up of 17 amino acids.

The chain uses TRBV6-6 and TRBJ2-1, with 8 bases identical to TRBD1. J was trimmed by 8 bases and V by 6 bases; bases with no gene match: 9. Germline-derived CDR1 and CDR2 are MNHNY and SVGAGI (reference sequence). There are 14 residues in the CDR3. The CDR3 protein is CASSRPGQVYEQFF. The CDR3, as DNA: TGTGCCAGCAGCCGTCCGGGACAGGTCTATGAGCAGTTCTTC.

This chain joins TRBV7-2 and TRBJ2-2; 10 bases map to TRBD2. The V and J ends lost 5 bases and 5 bases, in that order; junction bases with no gene match: 8. In germline, CDR1 is SGHTA, CDR2 FQGNSA. The CDR3 has 16 residues. The CDR3 nucleotides are TGTGCCAGCAGCCCCTTAGCGGGAGGAGGAACCGGGGAGCTGTTTTTT. Translating it yields CASSPLAGGGTGELFF.

The J gene is TRBJ2-7, the V gene TRBV5-4; TRBD2 agrees at 14 bases. Germline trimming cut 4 bases from V and 1 base from J; bases unmatched to any gene: 4. This CDR3 comprises 16 residues. Germline CDR1 and CDR2: SGHNT and YYREEE (reference sequence). In nucleotides, the CDR3 is TGTGCCAGCAGCAGGGGACTAGCGGGAGCATCCTACGAGCAGTACTTC. Amino acid sequence: CASSRGLAGASYEQYF.

For the CDR3, the DNA is TGTGCCAGCAGCTCCCCGGGAGACGGGACAGGGGGCAATGAGCAGTTCTTC. Translating it yields CASSSPGDGTGGNEQFF. The chain combines TRBV9 with TRBJ2-1; TRBD1 agrees at 11 bases. With 4 bases clipped from V and 6 bases from J, the junction kept 12 bases outside the gene matches. From germline, CDR1 is SGDLS and CDR2 YYNGEE. This CDR3 comprises 17 residues.

This rearrangement joins TRBV5-4 to TRBJ2-7, with D perhaps TRBD2 (6 bases). The germline V and J ends were trimmed by 1 base and 6 bases, with 8 bases remaining between them. Germline loops: CDR1 SGHNT, CDR2 YYREEE (reference sequence). The CDR3 runs to 12 residues. The CDR3 sequence: CASSLSGGEQYV. Here the CDR3 DNA reads TGTGCCAGCAGCTTGTCCGGGGGCGAGCAGTACGTC.

The V and J genes are TRBV7-3 and TRBJ1-1, with D uncertain. V was shortened by 4 bases and J by 6 bases, with 12 bases between the two germline ends. CDR3 length equals 13 residues. Germline CDR1 SGHTA, CDR2 FQGTGA. CDR3 in amino acids: CASSSRGGSEAFF. In DNA, the CDR3 is TGTGCCAGCAGCTCCCGTGGCGGTTCTGAAGCTTTCTTT.

This chain connects TRBV11-2 to TRBJ2-5; 11 bases are a match to TRBD1. Germline V gives CDR1 SGHAT, CDR2 FQNNGV. The length of the CDR3 is 14 residues. With 5 bases clipped from V and 5 bases from J, the junction kept 4 bases outside the gene matches. The CDR3 loop is CASSGQGARETQYF. The CDR3 DNA reads TGTGCCAGCAGCGGACAGGGGGCTCGGGAGACCCAGTACTTC.

The chain couples TRBV28 to TRBJ1-5; 11 bases are a match to TRBD1. The CDR3 loop spans 16 amino acids. Germline assignment: CDR1 MDHEN and CDR2 SYDVKM. V lost 6 bases and J lost 2; bases outside the gene matches: 6. The CDR3 protein is CASRGWTGGRNQPQHF. The CDR3 bases are TGTGCCAGCAGGGGATGGACAGGGGGCCGCAATCAGCCCCAGCATTTT.